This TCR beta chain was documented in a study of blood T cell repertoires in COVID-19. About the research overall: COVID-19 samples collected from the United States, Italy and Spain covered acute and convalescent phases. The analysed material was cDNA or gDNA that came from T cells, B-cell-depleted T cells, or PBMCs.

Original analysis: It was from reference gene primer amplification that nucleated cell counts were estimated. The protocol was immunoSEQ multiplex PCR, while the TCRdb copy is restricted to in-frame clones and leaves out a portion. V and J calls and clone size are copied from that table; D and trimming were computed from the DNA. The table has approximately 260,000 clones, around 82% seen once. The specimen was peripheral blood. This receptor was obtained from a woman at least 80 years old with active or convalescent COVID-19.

CDR3 coding DNA: TGTGCCAGCAGCTTGATGGGGGGGCAAGAGCAGTTCTTC. Residues: CASSLMGGQEQFF. This chain connects TRBV5-5 to TRBJ2-1; a possible D gene is TRBD2 (7 bases). The CDR3 is 13 amino acids. CDR1 is SGHKS and CDR2 is YYEKEE in the germline V gene (reference sequence). The ends were cut back, 1 base at V and 10 bases at J, with 12 bases in the middle. Supplemented by reference TRBV5-5 and TRBJ2-1, the full variable domain reads DAGVTQSPTHLIKTRGQQVTLRCSPISGHKSVSWYQQVLGQGPQFIFQYYEKEERGRGNFPDRFSARQFPNYSSELNVNALLLGDSALYLCASSLMGGQEQFFGPGTRLTVL.